The clone carrying this TCR beta chain was counted at least ten times. Its antigen is still unknown. None of the patients had undergone any treatment ahead of thyroid surgery. This sample was taken from a study of metastatic and nonmetastatic thyroid tumors. Study results and caveats: Reports indicated that malignant thyroid tumors showed significantly higher TCR beta diversity than benign nodules did, in blood and tumor.

TCRdb re-called clones via MiXCR from the PCR reads. The sample lists some 84,000 clones, roughly 8.6% seen once, with 8.8% in the top ten. Trimming took 1 base from V and 5 from J; bases not matched to a gene: 4. The germline CDR1 and CDR2 sequences are LGHNA and YNFKEQ. The length of the CDR3 is 15 residues. The receptor was isolated from a female donor with papillary thyroid cancer or a benign thyroid nodule (not recorded which). Some clones in this sample may be carry-over from other donors' samples. Sequencing was done on a sample of blood. The rearrangement joins TRBV4-2 to TRBJ2-1, with TRBD1 matching 8 bases. CDR3 in DNA: TGTGCCAGCAGCCAAGGAATGACAGGGGACAATGAGCAGTTCTTC. Translation gives CASSQGMTGDNEQFF.